This T cell receptor (beta chain) was recorded in a study of T cell repertoires in cytomegalovirus infection. Each CDR3 protein is one row after TCRdb ran MiXCR on the reads. The sample lists 300,000 or so distinct CDR3 sequences; about 23% were seen once. Specimen: PBMCs. The receptor was derived from a human donor in good health (CMV status not recorded). Some clones in this sample may be carry-over from other donors' samples.

The DNA for the CDR3 is TGCAGTGCTAGGGGATCGACCTCCTACAATGAGCAGTTCTTC. Its protein is CSARGSTSYNEQFF. The chain combines TRBV20-1 with TRBJ2-1; D not certain. The ends were cut back, 3 bases at V and 0 bases at J, with 9 bases in the middle. The CDR3 loop spans 14 amino acids. Germline V lookup: CDR1 DFQATT, CDR2 SNEGSKA (reference sequence).